This TCR beta chain was retrieved from a study of beta chain features in type 1 diabetes. Study context: No patient-donor differences in age, gender, total cells or subset yield.

Study-level findings and limits: Patients with type 1 diabetes carried fewer insertions and had more deletions at their VDJ junctions. For Type 1 diabetes patients, all four CD4+ subsets carried TCRB CDR3s that were moderately but significantly shorter.

CD45RO/CCR7/CD25/CD127/CD95/CD27 sorting isolated CD4+ naive, central memory, regulatory and stem cell-like memory cells. Notes on this clone: Its antigen is unidentified.

This CDR3 comprises 15 residues. CDR1 is SNHLY and CDR2 is FYNNEI in the germline V gene. V dropped 1 base and J dropped 4; count of bases not matched to a gene: 5. The investigators reverse transcribed all of the isolated RNA, so they sequenced expressed TCRB transcripts. TCRdb's copy holds only in-frame clones and misses some; the assay was immunoSEQ multiplex PCR. This table has 600,000 or so clones, 9.5% to 15% appearing once. The receptor's source is a man aged 30 to 45 with type 1 diabetes. Sequences were obtained from naive CD4+ T cells from blood. The chain recombines TRBV2 with TRBJ1-1; TRBD1 aligns across 8 bases. CDR3 loop: CASSEVGQGSTEAFF. For the CDR3, the DNA is TGTGCCAGCAGTGAAGTTGGACAGGGTTCCACTGAAGCTTTCTTT.